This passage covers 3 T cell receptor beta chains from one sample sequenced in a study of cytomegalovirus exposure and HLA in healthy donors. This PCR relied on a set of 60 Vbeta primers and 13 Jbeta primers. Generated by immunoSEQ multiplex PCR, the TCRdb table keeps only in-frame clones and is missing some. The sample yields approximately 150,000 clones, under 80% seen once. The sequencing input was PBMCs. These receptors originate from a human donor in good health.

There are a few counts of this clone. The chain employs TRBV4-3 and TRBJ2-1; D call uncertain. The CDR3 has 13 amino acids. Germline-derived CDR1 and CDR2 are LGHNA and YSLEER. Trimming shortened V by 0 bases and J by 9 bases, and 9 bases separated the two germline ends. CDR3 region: CASSQDFGCEQFF. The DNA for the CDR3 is TGCGCCAGCAGCCAAGATTTCGGGTGTGAGCAGTTCTTC.

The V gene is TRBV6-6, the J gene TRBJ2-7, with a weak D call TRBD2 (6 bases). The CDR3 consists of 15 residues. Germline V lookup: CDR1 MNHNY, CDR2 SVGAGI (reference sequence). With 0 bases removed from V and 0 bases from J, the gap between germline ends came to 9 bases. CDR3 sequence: CASSYSEGSSYEQYF. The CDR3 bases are TGTGCCAGCAGTTACTCGGAGGGTAGCTCCTACGAGCAGTACTTC.

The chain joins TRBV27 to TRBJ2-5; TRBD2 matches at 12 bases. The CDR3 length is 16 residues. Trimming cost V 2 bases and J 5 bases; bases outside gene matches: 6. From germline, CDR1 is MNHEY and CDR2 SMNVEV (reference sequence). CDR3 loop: CASSLSLAGGRETQYF. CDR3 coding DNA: TGTGCCAGCAGTTTAAGTCTAGCGGGGGGGCGGGAGACCCAGTACTTC.